This TCR beta chain comes out of a study of blood T cell repertoires in COVID-19. Assay used: immunoSEQ multiplex PCR; TCRdb lists only in-frame clones, some missing. The sample carries around 130,000 clones, about 80% recorded once. From germline, CDR1 is SEHNR and CDR2 FQNEAQ (reference sequence). The V and J ends lost 5 bases and 8 bases, in that order; junction bases with no gene match: 18. CDR3 length equals 17 residues. In this sample, this clone turned up once. Specimen: peripheral blood. The sequence came from a human donor in a cohort sampled during active COVID-19. The V and J genes are TRBV7-9 and TRBJ1-2, with 9 bases that match TRBD1. The DNA for the CDR3 is TGTGCCAGCAGCCGAGTTCTCCGGGACAGGGTTTATTTAGGCTACACCTTC. It specifies CASSRVLRDRVYLGYTF. The variable domain in full, completed from reference TRBV7-9 and TRBJ1-2, reads DTGVSQNPRHKITKRGQNVTFRCDPISEHNRLYWYRQTLGQGPEFLTYFQNEAQLEKSRLLSDRFSAERPKGSFSTLEIQRTEQGDSAMYLCASSRVLRDRVYLGYTFGSGTRLTVV.